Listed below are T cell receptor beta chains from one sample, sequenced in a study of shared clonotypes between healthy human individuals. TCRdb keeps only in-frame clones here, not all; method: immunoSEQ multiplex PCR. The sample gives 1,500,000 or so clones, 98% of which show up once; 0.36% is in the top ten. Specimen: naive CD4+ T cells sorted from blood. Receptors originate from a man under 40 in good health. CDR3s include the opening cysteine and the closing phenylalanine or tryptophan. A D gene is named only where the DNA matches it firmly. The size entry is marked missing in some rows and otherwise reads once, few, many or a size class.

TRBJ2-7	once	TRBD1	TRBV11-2	TGTGCCAGCAGCTTAACCCGGACAGGGGGCTTCTACGAGCAGTACTTC	CASSLTRTGGFYEQYF
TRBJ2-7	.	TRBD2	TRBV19	TGTGCCAGTAGTACCATCAGACTAGCGGGAGTCCCCTACGAGCAGTACTTC	CASSTIRLAGVPYEQYF
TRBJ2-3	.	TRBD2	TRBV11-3	TGTGCCAGCAGCTTAGGTAGCGGGAGGGCAGATACGCAGTATTTT	CASSLGSGRADTQYF
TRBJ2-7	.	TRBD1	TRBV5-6	TGTGCCAGCAGCTTTGACAGGGGATACGAGCAGTACTTC	CASSFDRGYEQYF
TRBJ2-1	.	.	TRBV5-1	TGCGCCAGCAGCTTACTGAGCGAGCAGTTCTTC	CASSLLSEQFF
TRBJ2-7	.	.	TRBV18	TGTGCCAGCTCACCACTCGGGACCAACTACGAGCAGTACTTC	CASSPLGTNYEQYF
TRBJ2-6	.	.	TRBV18	TGTGCCAGCTCTCAAGACATATGGCCTGTCCCGCCCGGCAACGTCCTGACTTTC	CASSQDIWPVPPGNVLTF
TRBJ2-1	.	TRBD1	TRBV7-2	TGTGCCAGCAGCTCCGTCGCAGGGGGTTTCTCCTACAATGAGCAGTTCTTC	CASSSVAGGFSYNEQFF
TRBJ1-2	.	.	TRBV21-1	TGTGCCAGCAGCAAAGGGGCCGACAGGGAGGGTGGCTACACCTTC	CASSKGADREGGYTF
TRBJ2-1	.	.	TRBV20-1	TGCAGTGCTAGACCTATGTGGGAGCAGTTCTTC	CSARPMWEQFF
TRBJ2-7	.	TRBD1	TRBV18	TGTGCCAGCTCACCCTCGGGACAGACGTACGAGCAGTACTTC	CASSPSGQTYEQYF
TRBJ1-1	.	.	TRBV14	TGTGCCAGCAGCCCGCAGACCCCTAGCAACGCTGAAGCTTTCTTT	CASSPQTPSNAEAFF
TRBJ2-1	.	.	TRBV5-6	TGTGCCAGCATTGGGAGTGGGGGTCGGGATGAGCAGTTCTTC	CASIGSGGRDEQFF
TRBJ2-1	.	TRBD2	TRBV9	TGTGCCAGCAGCGAAGCTCTAGCGGGTCCCCAGTTCTTC	CASSEALAGPQFF
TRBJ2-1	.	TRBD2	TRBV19	TGTGCCAGTAACTCCGGACTAGCCCTCAGGGAGCAGTTCTTC	CASNSGLALREQFF
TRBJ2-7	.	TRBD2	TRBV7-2	TGTGCCAGCAGCCGGCGAGCGGGGCCACCCTACGAGCAGTACTTC	CASSRRAGPPYEQYF
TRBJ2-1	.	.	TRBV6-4	TGTGCCAGCTCCCAAGAAAAGGGGTACAATGAGCAGTTCTTC	CASSQEKGYNEQFF
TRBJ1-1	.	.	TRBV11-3	TGTGCCAGCAGCTTCCTGGGGGCCACTGAAGCTTTCTTT	CASSFLGATEAFF
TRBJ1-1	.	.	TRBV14	TGTGCCAGCAGCCAAGGAGGGGGTGTTTGGACTGAAGCTTTCTTT	CASSQGGGVWTEAFF
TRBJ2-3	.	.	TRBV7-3	TGTGCCAGCAGCTTAACCGGTGGTACAGATACGCAGTATTTT	CASSLTGGTDTQYF
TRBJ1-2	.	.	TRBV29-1	TGCAGCGTTGAAAACGCAGGGAACTATGGCTACACCTTC	CSVENAGNYGYTF
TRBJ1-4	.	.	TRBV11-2	TGTGCCAGCAGCTTAGTTTTGCAGGGTGAAAAACTGTTTTTT	CASSLVLQGEKLFF
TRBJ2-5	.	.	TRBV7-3	TGTGCCAGCAGCTCACAGGGAGGAGAGACCCAGTACTTC	CASSSQGGETQYF